This T cell receptor beta chain was observed in a study of T cell repertoires and HLA-DP antigens. Study-wide context: CD4+ T cells were cocultured with HeLa cells expressing HLA-DP. The donors, ranging 18-to-29 to 60-to-69 years, included a couple of males and one female.

The primer mix covered 54 TRBV segments and 13 TRBJ segments. Sequencing was performed with immunoSEQ multiplex PCR; in TCRdb, only in-frame clones are kept and a portion is missing. The data hold over 100,000 clones, with 85% to 95% observed a single time. V was clipped by 3 bases and J by 7 bases, with 19 bases between them. This CDR3 is built from 16 residues. CDR1 and CDR2 from the germline V gene are KGHSH and LQKENI. Findings of the study overall: Sorted CD137+ cells had clonality around 0.39 against both alloantigens, versus around 0.04 pre-culture.

With respect to this clone: What it binds is not known.

What was sequenced was CD4+ T cells from PBMCs. This receptor was obtained from a woman under 30 in good health and CMV-seronegative. The chain uses TRBV18 and TRBJ1-5; unclear D gene. This CDR3 is CASSPYLGRHQQPQHF. The CDR3 nucleotides read TGTGCCAGCTCACCCTACCTGGGCAGGCACCAACAGCCCCAGCATTTT.